The entry below gives a single T cell receptor beta chain sequence along with its context. The germline V and J ends were trimmed by 1 base and 0 bases, with 17 bases remaining between them. Germline loops: CDR1 SGHDT, CDR2 YYEEEE. The CDR3 totals 17 residues. The entry originates in a study of cytomegalovirus exposure and HLA in healthy donors. The PCR had 60 Vbeta and 13 Jbeta primers. Generated by immunoSEQ multiplex PCR, the TCRdb table keeps only in-frame clones and is missing some. There are some 140,000 clones in the sample, with 2% held by the top ten. Input material: PBMCs. J is TRBJ2-7 and V is TRBV5-6; perhaps TRBD1 as D (6 bases). The TCR was taken from a woman in her fifties or sixties in good health and CMV-seronegative. The CDR3 sequence is CASSLHRSGQLSYEQYF. CDR3 sequence (DNA): TGTGCCAGCAGCTTGCACCGATCCGGACAGCTCTCCTACGAGCAGTACTTC.